What follows are 21 T cell receptor beta chains derived from one specimen sequenced in a study of response to subunit inactivated influenza vaccine. TCRdb independently ran MiXCR on the RT-PCR reads; one entry per CDR3 protein. The profile covers about 540,000 distinct CDR3 sequences, with roughly 23% appearing a single time and approximately 3% taken by the ten largest. This same sample was also taken into another study, of T cells expressing NK-cell markers. According to that study: UMIs accompanied the 5'RACE template switching by which TCR beta cDNA was made.

This material consisted of CD4+ T cells sorted from PBMCs, taken roughly 13 days after vaccination. All receptors derive from a man in his forties or fifties who received an inactivated influenza vaccine.

V usage is TRBV10-2 and J usage is TRBJ2-5, with D perhaps TRBD2 (5 bases). Trimming removed 6 bases at V and 2 bases at J, with 16 bases between. The CDR3 sequence is 15 residues long. Germline lookup yields CDR1 WSHSY and CDR2 SAAADI. The CDR3 is CASRLAGPLQETQYF. As DNA, the CDR3 is TGCGCCAGCAGGTTGGCGGGCCCCCTTCAAGAGACCCAGTACTTC.

The genes are TRBV5-6 and TRBJ1-1, with 7 nucleotides matching TRBD1. Trimming took 4 bases from V and 7 from J; bases not matched to a gene: 7. The germline V gene encodes CDR1 SGHDT and CDR2 YYEEEE. This CDR3 has 13 amino acids. For the CDR3, the DNA is TGTGCCAGCAGCCTGGGGACAGAAAGTGAAGCTTTCTTT. This sequence encodes CASSLGTESEAFF.

The table lists this clonotype with a few counts. The chain couples TRBV5-1 to TRBJ2-1; D is perhaps TRBD2 (5 bases). V was pared by 5 bases and J by 9 bases, with 21 bases between. The CDR3 loop spans 15 amino acids. CDR1 is SGHRS and CDR2 is YFSETQ in the germline V gene. The CDR3 DNA follows: TGCGCCAGCAGGGAGAAGCGGAGCCTGATGTTTGAGCAGTTCTTC. Amino acids: CASREKRSLMFEQFF.

V gene TRBV6-1 combines with J gene TRBJ2-7; TRBD2 aligns across 8 bases. This CDR3 spans 18 amino acids. Germline V gives CDR1 MNHNS, CDR2 SASEGT. V was pared by 6 bases and J by 5 bases, with 21 bases of the junction left unmatched. The CDR3 is CASRRASRRGALYHEQYF. The CDR3 DNA reads as TGTGCCAGCAGGCGCGCGTCCCGGCGGGGGGCTCTTTACCACGAGCAGTACTTC.

This clonotype appeared a few times. The chain is built from TRBV6-1 and TRBJ2-3, with TRBD2 matching over 9 bases. The CDR3 has 14 residues. Germline trimming cut 7 bases from V and 3 bases from J; bases unmatched to any gene: 5. From germline, CDR1 is MNHNS and CDR2 SASEGT. The CDR3 nucleotides read TGTGCCAGCAAATTAGCGGGAGCTACAGATACGCAGTATTTT. This translates into CASKLAGATDTQYF.

The chain uses TRBV24-1 and TRBJ2-2; D perhaps matches TRBD2 (5 bases). The V and J ends lost 9 bases and 3 bases respectively, with 7 bases between them. The CDR3 has 12 residues. Germline V gene lookup returns CDR1 KGHDR and CDR2 SFDVKD. In nucleotides, the CDR3 is TGTGCCACCGAGGGTTACACCGGGGAGCTGTTTTTT. This gives the protein CATEGYTGELFF.

V usage is TRBV11-1 and J usage is TRBJ2-5; D not certain. With 2 bases removed from V and 1 base from J, the gap between germline ends came to 8 bases. This CDR3 has 14 amino acids. The germline V gene encodes CDR1 SGHAT and CDR2 FQDESV (reference sequence). The CDR3, as DNA: TGTGCCAGCAGCTTAAGAAGCGCCCAAGAGACCCAGTACTTC. It yields the protein CASSLRSAQETQYF.

The table lists this clonotype with many counts. Germline and junction disagree at one end, which may indicate a read error. V and J are TRBV5-1 and TRBJ2-2; no clear D. The V gene's germline CDR1 is SGHRS and CDR2 YFSETQ. The CDR3 totals 11 residues. The CDR3 protein is CASSFPGELFF. For the CDR3, the DNA is TGTGCCAGCAGTTTCCCCGGGGAGCTGTTTTTT.

This clonotype occurred a few times. The rearrangement links TRBV12-3 or TRBV12-4 to TRBJ2-2; TRBD2 might be the D (6 bases). CDR3 length: 18 residues. V lost 6 bases to trimming and J lost 5 bases, with 25 bases between them. The CDR3: CASSRPRSSVRGTGELFF. Here the CDR3 DNA reads TGTGCCAGCAGCCGACCTCGGTCTAGCGTGAGAGGGACCGGGGAGCTGTTTTTT.

This clonotype was counted a few times. V and J are TRBV6-1 and TRBJ1-5; D call uncertain. V shed 6 bases and J shed 5 bases, with 11 bases lying between them. The CDR3 contains 13 residues. Germline assignment: CDR1 MNHNS and CDR2 SASEGT. CDR3 residues: CASRASGDQPQHF. CDR3 DNA: TGTGCCAGCAGGGCCAGCGGCGATCAGCCCCAGCATTTT.

This clonotype was detected only a few times. The CDR3 coding sequence is TGCGCCAGCAGGGGTTCCGGGGGGGTGAACACTGAAGCTTTCTTT. It translates to CASRGSGGVNTEAFF. V usage is TRBV5-1 and J usage is TRBJ1-1; D is perhaps TRBD1 (5 bases). The CDR3 length is 15 residues. The V gene's germline CDR1 is SGHRS and CDR2 YFSETQ. Trimming pared 5 bases from V and 0 bases from J, leaving 14 bases between. The full variable domain, in which reference TRBV5-1 and TRBJ1-1 provide the parts outside the CDR3, is KAGVTQTPRYLIKTRGQQVTLSCSPISGHRSVSWYQQTPGQGLQFLFEYFSETQRNKGNFPGRFSGRQFSNSRSEMNVSTLELGDSALYLCASRGSGGVNTEAFFGQGTRLTVV.

A few counts support this clonotype. V usage is TRBV30 and J usage is TRBJ2-7; D is unclear. CDR3 size: 13 residues. The ends were cut back, 1 base at V and 6 bases at J, with 13 bases in the middle. Germline V gene data show CDR1 as GTSNPN and CDR2 as SVGIG (reference sequence). CDR3 protein: CAWSDRRAGEQYF. Written as DNA, the CDR3 is TGTGCCTGGAGTGATAGAAGGGCTGGCGAGCAGTACTTC.

The V gene is TRBV6-5, the J gene TRBJ2-7; tentatively, D is TRBD2 (6 bases). V lost 10 bases to trimming and J lost 2 bases, with 15 bases between them. CDR3 length equals 13 residues. CDR1 is MNHEY and CDR2 is SVGAGI in the germline V gene. Here the CDR3 reads CATRTPGAYEQYF. The CDR3 DNA reads TGTGCCACACGTACTCCGGGGGCCTACGAGCAGTACTTC.

This clonotype has only a few counts. The chain links TRBV29-1 to TRBJ2-1; D possibly corresponds to TRBD2 (5 bases). The CDR3 contains 13 residues. Germline values: CDR1 SQVTM, CDR2 ANQGSEA. The germline V and J ends were trimmed by 5 bases and 8 bases, with 16 bases remaining between them. CDR3 coding DNA: TGCAGCGTTCCACGGGGTTCAAGCTATGAGCAGTTCTTC. Protein sequence: CSVPRGSSYEQFF.

This chain connects TRBV20-1 to TRBJ2-1; weak D call: TRBD2 (5 bases). The V gene lost 5 bases and the J gene lost 0 bases, with 11 bases spanning the gap. CDR3 length: 14 amino acids. CDR1 and CDR2 (germline): DFQATT, SNEGSKA (reference sequence). The CDR3 nucleotides are TGCAGTGCTCCCGACTACTACTCCTACAATGAGCAGTTCTTC. Protein sequence: CSAPDYYSYNEQFF.

V gene TRBV7-2 combines with J gene TRBJ2-1, with 9 bases lining up with TRBD2. The CDR3 runs to 16 residues. CDR1 is SGHTA and CDR2 is FQGNSA in the germline V gene. Unmatched junction bases numbered 3, after V lost 0 bases and J lost 3 bases. CDR3 coding DNA: TGTGCCAGCAGCTTAGCGGTTAGCGGGGGCTACAATGAGCAGTTCTTC. Amino acids: CASSLAVSGGYNEQFF.

The chain has TRBV7-2 and TRBJ2-1; 8 bases line up with TRBD2. Trimming removed 4 bases from V and 8 bases from J; junction bases left unmatched: 10. CDR1 is SGHTA and CDR2 is FQGNSA in the germline V gene. This CDR3 contains 15 residues. CDR3 sequence (DNA): TGTGCCAGCAGCTCCGGACTAGCAAGGGGGGATGAGCAGTTCTTC. This encodes CASSSGLARGDEQFF.

The chain recombines TRBV7-2 with TRBJ2-3, with 7 bases identical to TRBD2. The V gene's germline CDR1 is SGHTA and CDR2 FQGNSA. This CDR3 region has 17 residues. The V and J ends lost 5 bases and 1 base, in that order; junction bases with no gene match: 12. For the CDR3, the DNA is TGTGCCAGCAGCCATTCCGCGGGAGTCGGAGGCACAGATACGCAGTATTTT. Its protein is CASSHSAGVGGTDTQYF.

V usage is TRBV7-2 and J usage is TRBJ2-7; possible D gene TRBD1, 5 bases. This CDR3 comprises 15 residues. Trimming took off 0 bases at V and 3 bases at J, with 12 bases between the two ends. Looked up from germline, CDR1 is SGHTA and CDR2 is FQGNSA. The CDR3 sequence is CASSLALDSFYEQYF. CDR3 coding DNA: TGTGCCAGCAGCTTAGCCCTAGACAGCTTCTACGAGCAGTACTTC.

This clonotype was picked up a small number of times. The chain couples TRBV7-2 to TRBJ1-3; no firm D call. Germline V CDR1 and CDR2: SGHTA, FQGNSA. Between the trimmed V and J ends, which lost 1 base and 4 bases, there was a span of 11 bases. The CDR3 has 15 residues. Here the CDR3 DNA reads TGTGCCAGCAGCTTAGTCTCGGGAATCGGAAACACCATATATTTT. The encoded protein is CASSLVSGIGNTIYF.

This clonotype was detected a few times. The rearrangement joins TRBV20-1 to TRBJ2-7; 12 bases align to TRBD2. This CDR3 contains 16 residues. Germline V gene sequence: CDR1 DFQATT, CDR2 SNEGSKA (reference sequence). V lost 1 base to trimming and J lost 3 bases; unmatched junction nucleotides: 7. CDR3 protein: CSARAGLAGGLYEQYF. CDR3 bases: TGCAGTGCTAGAGCGGGGCTAGCGGGAGGGCTCTACGAGCAGTACTTC.